A selection of T cell receptor beta chains follows, all from one sample in a study of blood T cell repertoires in COVID-19. Some clones are missing from TCRdb's copy, which holds only in-frame ones; the method was immunoSEQ multiplex PCR. The table has 150,000 or so clones, approximately 85% seen once; the top ten hold over 5%. The sequenced sample was peripheral blood. The receptors here all came from a woman in her forties or fifties with COVID-19, enrolled during active disease. Both conserved end residues are part of each CDR3. A D gene is named only where the DNA matches it firmly. Clone size is not always given. Where it is, it says once, few, many or a class for expanded clones.

>TRBD2|TRBV4-1|once|TRBJ2-1
TGCGCCAGCAGCCAAACCCCCCCCAGAGCGGGGGGGCCTTACAATGAGCAGTTCTTC
CASSQTPPRAGGPYNEQFF
>NA|TRBV5-1|NA|TRBJ2-7
TGCGCCAGCAGCCGCGGGTGGGGAGTCTCCTACGAGCAGTACTTC
CASSRGWGVSYEQYF
>NA|TRBV10-2|NA|TRBJ1-1
TGCGCCAGCAGTGCGGGTGACACTGAAGCTTTCTTT
CASSAGDTEAFF
>NA|TRBV5-1|NA|TRBJ2-5
TGCGCCAGCAGCTTGGTGCTACAAGAGACCCAGTACTTC
CASSLVLQETQYF
>TRBD1|TRBV19|NA|TRBJ2-7
TGTGCCACTAGGGACAGCTACGAGCAGTACTTC
CATRDSYEQYF
>NA|TRBV5-5|NA|TRBJ1-1
TGTGCCAGCAGCCTTTGGCCGGGGGATGGGGTGAACACTGAAGCTTTCTTT
CASSLWPGDGVNTEAFF
>TRBD2|TRBV6-1|NA|TRBJ2-1
TGTGCCAGCAGTGAAGGGCTAGCGGGGAACGATGAGCAGTTCTTC
CASSEGLAGNDEQFF
>TRBD1|TRBV24-1|NA|TRBJ2-5
TGTGCCACCAGTGATTCCCACGGGACAGGGCCGCAAGAGACCCAGTACTTC
CATSDSHGTGPQETQYF
>TRBD1|TRBV2|NA|TRBJ2-2
TGTGCCAGCAGTGGTAGAGGGGGCTCGGGGGAGCTGTTTTTT
CASSGRGGSGELFF
>NA|TRBV6-2/TRBV6-3|NA|TRBJ1-5
TGTGCCAGCAGCCCCGGGGGACGGCAGCCCCAGCATTTT
CASSPGGRQPQHF
>NA|TRBV10-3|once|TRBJ2-1
TGTGCCATCAAGACAGACAATGAGCAGTTCTTC
CAIKTDNEQFF
>NA|TRBV7-7|NA|TRBJ2-7
TGTGCCAGCAGCTTAGAGGGGGAACAGGACAACGAGCAGTACTTC
CASSLEGEQDNEQYF
>NA|TRBV5-4|NA|TRBJ2-1
TGTGCCAGCAGCTTGGGGACAGAGCAGTTCTTC
CASSLGTEQFF
>TRBD2|TRBV7-9|few|TRBJ2-1
TGTGCCAGCAGCCCCAGGTGGGGGGGCTCCTACAATGAGCAGTTCTTC
CASSPRWGGSYNEQFF
>TRBD2|TRBV3-1/TRBV3-2|NA|TRBJ2-2
TGTGCCAGCAGCCAAGATCCCAGCGGGGCGAACACCGGGGAGCTGTTTTTT
CASSQDPSGANTGELFF
>TRBD2|TRBV11-2|medium-sized|TRBJ2-7
TGTGCCAGCAGCTTTCTTGCTAGCGGCTACGAGCAGTACTTC
CASSFLASGYEQYF
>NA|TRBV11-2|NA|TRBJ2-1
TGTGCCAGCAGCCCTCGGGACTACAATGAGCAGTTCTTC
CASSPRDYNEQFF